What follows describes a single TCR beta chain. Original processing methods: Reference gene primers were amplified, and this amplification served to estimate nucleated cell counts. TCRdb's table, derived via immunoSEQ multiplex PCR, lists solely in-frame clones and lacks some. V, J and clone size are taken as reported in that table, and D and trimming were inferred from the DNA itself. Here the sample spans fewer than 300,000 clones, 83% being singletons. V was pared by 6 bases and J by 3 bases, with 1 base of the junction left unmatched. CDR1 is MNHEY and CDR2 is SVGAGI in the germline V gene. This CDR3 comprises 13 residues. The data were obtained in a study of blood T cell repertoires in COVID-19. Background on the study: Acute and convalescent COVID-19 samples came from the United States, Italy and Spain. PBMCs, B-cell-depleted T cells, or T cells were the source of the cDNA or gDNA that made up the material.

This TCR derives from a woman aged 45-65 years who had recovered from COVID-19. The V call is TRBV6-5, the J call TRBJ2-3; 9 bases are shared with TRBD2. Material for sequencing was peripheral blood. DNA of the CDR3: TGTGCCAGCAGAAGCGGGGGGACAGATACGCAGTATTTT. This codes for CASRSGGTDTQYF.